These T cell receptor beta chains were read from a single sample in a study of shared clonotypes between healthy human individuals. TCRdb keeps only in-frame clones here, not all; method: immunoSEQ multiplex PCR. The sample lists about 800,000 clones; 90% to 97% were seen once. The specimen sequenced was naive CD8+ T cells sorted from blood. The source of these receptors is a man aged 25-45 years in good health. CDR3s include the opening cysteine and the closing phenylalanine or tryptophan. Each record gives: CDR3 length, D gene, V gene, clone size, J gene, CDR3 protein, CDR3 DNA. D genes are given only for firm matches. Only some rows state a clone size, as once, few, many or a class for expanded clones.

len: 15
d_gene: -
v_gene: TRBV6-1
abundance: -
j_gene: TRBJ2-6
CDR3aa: CASSVLISGANVLTF
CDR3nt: TGTGCCAGCAGTGTCTTGATCTCTGGGGCCAACGTCCTGACTTTC

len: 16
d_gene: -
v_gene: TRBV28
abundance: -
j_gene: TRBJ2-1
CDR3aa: CASSFRAGQLYNEQFF
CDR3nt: TGTGCCAGCAGTTTTAGGGCGGGACAACTCTACAATGAGCAGTTCTTC

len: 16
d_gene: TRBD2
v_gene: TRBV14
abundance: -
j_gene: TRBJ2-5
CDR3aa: CASSPGLAGAWETQYF
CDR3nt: TGTGCCAGCAGCCCCGGACTAGCGGGAGCCTGGGAGACCCAGTACTTC

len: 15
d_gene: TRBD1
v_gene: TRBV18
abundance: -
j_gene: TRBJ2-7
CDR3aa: CASSESGTGVYEQYF
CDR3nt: TGTGCCAGCTCAGAGTCCGGGACAGGGGTATACGAGCAGTACTTC

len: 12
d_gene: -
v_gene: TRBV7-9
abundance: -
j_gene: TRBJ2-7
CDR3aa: CASSLAANEQYF
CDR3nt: TGTGCCAGCAGCTTAGCGGCCAACGAGCAGTACTTC

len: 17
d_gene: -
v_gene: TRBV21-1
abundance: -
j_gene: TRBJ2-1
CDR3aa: CASSKGVLARAGDEQFF
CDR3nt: TGTGCCAGCAGCAAAGGGGTTCTAGCGAGAGCAGGCGATGAGCAGTTCTTC

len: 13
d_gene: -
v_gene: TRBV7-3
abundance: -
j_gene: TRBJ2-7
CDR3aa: CASSSGQHYEQYF
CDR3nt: TGTGCCAGCAGCTCCGGACAGCACTACGAGCAGTACTTC

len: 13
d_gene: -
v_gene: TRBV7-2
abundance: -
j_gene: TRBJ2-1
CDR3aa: CASSFGDDNEQFF
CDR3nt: TGTGCCAGCAGCTTTGGGGACGACAATGAGCAGTTCTTC

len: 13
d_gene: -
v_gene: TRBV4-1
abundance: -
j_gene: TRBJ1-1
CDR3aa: CASSQEWSWEAFF
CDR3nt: TGCGCCAGCAGCCAAGAATGGAGTTGGGAAGCTTTCTTT

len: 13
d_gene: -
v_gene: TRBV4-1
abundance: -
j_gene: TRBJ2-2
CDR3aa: CASSQDAGVELFF
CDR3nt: TGCGCCAGCAGCCAAGATGCAGGGGTGGAGCTGTTTTTT

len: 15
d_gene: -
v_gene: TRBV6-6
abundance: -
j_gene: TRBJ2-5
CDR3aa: CASSYETVKGETQYF
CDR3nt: TGTGCCAGCAGTTATGAGACGGTGAAGGGGGAGACCCAGTACTTC

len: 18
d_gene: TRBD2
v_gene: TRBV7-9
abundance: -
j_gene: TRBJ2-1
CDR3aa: CASSTRTSLGPSHNEQFF
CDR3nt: TGTGCCAGCAGCACCCGGACTAGCTTGGGACCCTCGCACAATGAGCAGTTCTTC

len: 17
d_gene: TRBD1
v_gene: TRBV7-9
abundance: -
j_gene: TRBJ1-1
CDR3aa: CASSFSPDRVGDTEAFF
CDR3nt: TGTGCCAGCAGCTTTTCCCCCGACAGGGTTGGTGACACTGAAGCTTTCTTT

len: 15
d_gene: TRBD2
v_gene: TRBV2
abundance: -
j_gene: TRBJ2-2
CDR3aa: CASRPGLGLTGELFF
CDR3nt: TGTGCCAGCAGGCCGGGACTAGGTCTCACCGGGGAGCTGTTTTTT

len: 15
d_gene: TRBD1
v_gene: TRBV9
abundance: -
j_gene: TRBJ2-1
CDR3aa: CASSARTGPGNEQFF
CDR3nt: TGTGCCAGCAGCGCCCGGACAGGGCCCGGCAATGAGCAGTTCTTC

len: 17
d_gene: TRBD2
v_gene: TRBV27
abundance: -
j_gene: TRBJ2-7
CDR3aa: CASSLLAGGSRTYEQYF
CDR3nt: TGTGCCAGCAGTTTACTAGCGGGAGGCAGTAGGACCTACGAGCAGTACTTC

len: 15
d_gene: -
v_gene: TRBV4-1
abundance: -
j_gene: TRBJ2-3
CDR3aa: CASSQVLGPHGTQYF
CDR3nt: TGCGCCAGCAGCCAAGTTCTGGGTCCACATGGTACGCAGTATTTT

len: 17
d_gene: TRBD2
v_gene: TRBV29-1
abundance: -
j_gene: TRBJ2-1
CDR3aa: CSVWGLAGTETYNEQFF
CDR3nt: TGCAGCGTTTGGGGGCTAGCGGGAACGGAGACTTACAATGAGCAGTTCTTC

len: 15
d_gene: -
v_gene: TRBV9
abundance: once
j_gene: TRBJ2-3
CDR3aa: CASSASGTVADTQYF
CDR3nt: TGTGCCAGCAGCGCCTCCGGGACTGTCGCAGATACGCAGTATTTT

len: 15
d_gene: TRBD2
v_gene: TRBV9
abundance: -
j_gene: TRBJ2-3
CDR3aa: CASSESGRVVDTQYF
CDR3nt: TGTGCCAGCAGCGAAAGCGGGAGGGTTGTAGATACGCAGTATTTT

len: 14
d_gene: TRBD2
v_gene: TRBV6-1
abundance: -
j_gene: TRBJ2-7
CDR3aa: CASSPPSGPYEQYF
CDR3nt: TGTGCCAGCAGCCCCCCTAGCGGCCCTTACGAGCAGTACTTC

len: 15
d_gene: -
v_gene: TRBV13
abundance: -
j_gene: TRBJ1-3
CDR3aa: CASSFGTTGGNTIYF
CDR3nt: TGTGCCAGCAGCTTCGGGACTACGGGTGGAAACACCATATATTTT

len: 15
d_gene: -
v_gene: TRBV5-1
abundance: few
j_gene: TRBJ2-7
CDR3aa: CASSFFRTPNYEQYF
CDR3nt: TGCGCCAGCAGCTTCTTCCGGACTCCGAACTACGAGCAGTACTTC

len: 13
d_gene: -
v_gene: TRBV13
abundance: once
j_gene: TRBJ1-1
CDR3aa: CASSPAPGQVAFF
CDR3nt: TGTGCCAGCAGCCCAGCGCCCGGTCAAGTTGCTTTCTTT

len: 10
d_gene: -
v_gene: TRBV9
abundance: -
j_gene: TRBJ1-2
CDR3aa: CASFSNGYTF
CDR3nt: TGTGCCAGCTTTTCGAATGGCTACACCTTC

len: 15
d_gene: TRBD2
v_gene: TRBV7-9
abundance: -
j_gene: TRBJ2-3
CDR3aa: CASSPGGRATDTQYF
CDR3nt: TGTGCCAGCAGCCCAGGAGGGAGGGCCACAGATACGCAGTATTTT

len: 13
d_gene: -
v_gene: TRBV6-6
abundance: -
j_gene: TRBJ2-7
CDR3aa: CASSLSGAYEQYF
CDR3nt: TGTGCCAGCAGTCTTAGCGGAGCCTACGAGCAGTACTTC

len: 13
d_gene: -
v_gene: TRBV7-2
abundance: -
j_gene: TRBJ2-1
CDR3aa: CASSPGLDNEQFF
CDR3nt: TGTGCCAGCAGTCCCGGTTTGGACAATGAGCAGTTCTTC

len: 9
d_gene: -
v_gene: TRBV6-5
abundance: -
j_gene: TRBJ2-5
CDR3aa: CASRETQYF
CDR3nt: TGTGCCAGCAGGGAGACCCAGTACTTC

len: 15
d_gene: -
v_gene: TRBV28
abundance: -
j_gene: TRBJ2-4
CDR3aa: CASSFRGLAKNIQYF
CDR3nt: TGTGCCAGCAGTTTCAGAGGGTTAGCCAAAAACATTCAGTACTTC

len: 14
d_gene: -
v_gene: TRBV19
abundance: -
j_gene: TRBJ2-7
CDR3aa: CASSIVASGNEQYF
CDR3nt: TGTGCCAGTAGTATAGTTGCGAGTGGTAACGAGCAGTACTTC

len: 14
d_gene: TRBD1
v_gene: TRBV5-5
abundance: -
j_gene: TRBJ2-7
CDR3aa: CASSQGAGSYEQYF
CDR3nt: TGTGCCAGCAGCCAGGGGGCAGGGTCCTACGAGCAGTACTTC

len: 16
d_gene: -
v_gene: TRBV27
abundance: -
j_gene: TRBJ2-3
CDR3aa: CASSSRWSPGADTQYF
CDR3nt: TGTGCCAGCAGTTCACGATGGAGCCCCGGAGCAGATACGCAGTATTTT

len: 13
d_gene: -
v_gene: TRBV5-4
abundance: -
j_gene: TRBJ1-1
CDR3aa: CASSSGTSPEAFF
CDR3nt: TGTGCCAGCAGCTCGGGGACATCCCCTGAAGCTTTCTTT

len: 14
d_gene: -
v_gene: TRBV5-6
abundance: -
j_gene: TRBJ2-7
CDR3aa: CASSLRDGTYEQYF
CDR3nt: TGTGCCAGCAGCTTGCGGGACGGTACCTACGAGCAGTACTTC

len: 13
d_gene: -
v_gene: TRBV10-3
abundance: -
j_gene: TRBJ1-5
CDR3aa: CAISEVRGQPQHF
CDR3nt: TGTGCCATCAGTGAAGTTAGGGGTCAGCCCCAGCATTTT

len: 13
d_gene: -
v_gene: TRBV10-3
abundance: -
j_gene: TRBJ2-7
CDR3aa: CAISEFREDEQYF
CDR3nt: TGTGCCATCAGTGAGTTCAGGGAGGACGAGCAGTACTTC